Described below is a single TCR beta chain sequence and its context. Its antigen specificity is not known. For every CD8+ T cell subset, 250,000 to 300,000 cells were flow-sorted straight into RLT lysis buffer, and each subset was sorted in triplicate. Naive CD8+ T cells were defined stringently as CD45RO-CCR7+CD27+CD95- to exclude memory contaminants. Peripheral blood mononuclear cells were isolated from buffy coats using standard density gradient centrifugation. A FACSAria III was used to flow-sort naive CXCR3-negative and CXCR3-positive CD8+ T cells. An RNeasy Mini Kit was used to extract total RNA from the sorted cells. The germline V gene specifies MDHEN as CDR1 and SYDVKM as CDR2. Measured from the cysteine to the phenylalanine, the CDR3 is 13 residues long. No coding sequence is recorded. The reads were generated on a NextSeq 550. The Human TCR Profiling Kit (MiLaboratory) was used to make UMI-labeled 5' RACE TRB cDNA libraries. The full amount of extracted RNA was used for cDNA synthesis, and the full amount of resulting cDNA was used for PCR amplification. The libraries were made side by side, with each library going through the same number of PCR cycles. Per the original workflow: MIGEC and MiXCR extracted about 53,000 +/- 10,000 unique UMI-labeled TRB cDNA molecules per library, requiring at least two reads per UMI. Each library averaged 40,000 +/- 10,000 functional in-frame TRB CDR3 nucleotide clonotypes without stop codons. After downsampling to 5000 UMI-labeled TRB molecules per sample, diversity metrics, including normalized Shannon-Wiener and Chao1, were computed in VDJtools. Clonotype-size-weighted physicochemical properties of the central five CDR3 residues (interaction energy, strength, volume and Kidera factor 4) were computed in VDJtools. Each entry corresponds to one CDR3 protein sequence from reads that TCRdb reprocessed, and DNA is not given. The V and J calls were determined by TCRdb, not by the authors. The table for this sample records over 95,000 distinct CDR3 sequences. The ten largest make up around 0.35% of the sample.

The data originate from a study of CXCR3-negative and CXCR3-positive naive CD8 T cells (dated by TCRdb to between 2017 and 2020). Concerning the study at large: In total, approximately 140 million TRB reads were obtained, or roughly 1.5 +/- 0.3 million reads per library. The diversity and physicochemical repertoire analyses included eleven to twelve donors pooled from two independent experiments. The TRBV-TRBJ cluster analysis covered naive subsets from 5 donors and memory cells from 3 donors. Overall study results and their limits: Because CXCR3 expression was partially decreased after cryopreservation, freshly isolated PBMCs were used for most assays. Naive CXCR3-negative and CXCR3-positive cells from the same donor showed similar TRBV-TRBJ usage, whereas memory cells showed distinct patterns. TRB CDR3s from CXCR3-positive naive cells showed higher hydrophobicity (lower Kidera factor 4), lower energy, and higher strength and volume indices than CXCR3-negative naive cells. Repertoire diversity was comparably high in both naive subsets but much lower in memory CD8+ T cells. Because surface CD5, which is linked to self-reactivity in mice, was comparable between the naive subsets, TCR interaction strength was also inferred from the physicochemical properties of TRB CDR3s.

This sequence uses TRBV28 and TRBJ2-2; TCRdb reports TRBD1, a call that lacks DNA to check it against. Sequenced: naive CXCR3+ CD8+ T cells from blood. The meaning of the sample's cell subset or site label: CD45RO-CCR7+CD27+CD95- naive CD8+ T cells expressing CXCR3 (TNR3+). This receptor was identified in a human donor in good health. Some clones in this sample may be carry-over from other donors' samples. The CDR3 corresponds to CASSHRGTGELFF.